These 22 T cell receptor beta chains were sequenced from one sample in a study of TIL therapy for anti-PD-1-resistant metastatic lung cancer. As for time point: pre-treatment sample, taken before nivolumab and TIL therapy. The tumor samples were excised metastases, mostly pleural nodules or supraclavicular lymph nodes. This was the immunoSEQ v3 assay. Libraries were prepared by immunoSEQ multiplex PCR; TCRdb keeps only in-frame clonotypes and omits some of them. The profile shows about 14,000 clones, less than 70% of them singletons. The specimen comprised tumor tissue, sampled at baseline. Receptor source: a woman aged 30-79 years with non-small cell lung cancer.

V gene TRBV6-1 combines with J gene TRBJ2-3; unclear D gene. V lost 7 bases and J 0 bases, leaving 11 bases between the germline ends. This CDR3 has 14 residues. The germline V gene has CDR1 MNHNS and CDR2 SASEGT. CDR3 amino acids: CASTAFESTDTQYF. The CDR3 DNA reads TGTGCCAGCACAGCATTCGAGAGCACAGATACGCAGTATTTT.

The V call is TRBV18, the J call TRBJ1-3, with 8 bases matching TRBD1. The CDR3 contains 15 residues. Germline trimming cut 3 bases from V and 1 base from J; bases unmatched to any gene: 2. Germline loops: CDR1 KGHSH, CDR2 LQKENI. The DNA of the CDR3 is TGTGCCAGCTCACCTACAGGGGGATCTGGAAACACCATATATTTT. Translated: CASSPTGGSGNTIYF.

The chain joins TRBV11-2 to TRBJ1-5; D remains ambiguous. CDR1 and CDR2 from the germline V gene are SGHAT and FQNNGV. The CDR3 length is 13 residues. Trimming took 4 bases from V and 5 from J, leaving 9 bases between them. In nucleotides, the CDR3 is TGTGCCAGCAGCTCCCAGCCAGATCAGCCCCAGCATTTT. Residues: CASSSQPDQPQHF.

The rearrangement joins TRBV7-3 to TRBJ2-1; 8 bases agree with TRBD2. Germline CDR1 and CDR2: SGHTA and FQGTGA. V shed 2 bases, J shed 9 bases, and the junction held 9 bases outside the gene matches. The CDR3 has 15 residues. CDR3 loop: CASSLSLSGASEQFF. CDR3 coding DNA: TGTGCCAGCAGCTTATCCCTTAGCGGGGCTTCTGAGCAGTTCTTC.

The chain uses TRBV19 and TRBJ2-1; possible D gene TRBD1, 5 bases. The CDR3 is 18 amino acids. Germline V CDR1 and CDR2: LNHDA, SQIVND (reference sequence). Trimming shortened V by 2 bases and J by 8 bases, and 25 bases separated the two germline ends. CDR3 residues: CASSITGSILGARDEQFF. The CDR3 nucleotides are TGTGCCAGTAGTATAACGGGCTCGATTCTAGGGGCTCGGGATGAGCAGTTCTTC.

The chain links TRBV9 to TRBJ2-3; 9 bases fit TRBD2. The CDR3 contains 16 residues. Germline values: CDR1 SGDLS, CDR2 YYNGEE. J lost 4 bases, V lost 0 bases, and 6 bases had no gene match. The DNA of the CDR3 is TGTGCCAGCAGCGTAGGTGGCGGGGGGGCGGCAGATACGCAGTATTTT. It translates to CASSVGGGGAADTQYF.

This chain links TRBV11-2 with TRBJ2-1; perhaps TRBD1 as D (6 bases). The CDR3 length is 12 residues. The germline CDR1 and CDR2 sequences are SGHAT and FQNNGV. Trimming stripped 5 bases from V and 7 bases from J, with 9 bases between. CDR3 protein: CASSQDRNEQFF. CDR3 bases: TGTGCCAGCAGCCAGGACAGAAATGAGCAGTTCTTC. The complete variable domain, with remaining parts taken from reference TRBV11-2 and TRBJ2-1, reads EAGVAQSPRYKIIEKRQSVAFWCNPISGHATLYWYQQILGQGPKLLIQFQNNGVVDDSQLPKDRFSAERLKGVDSTLKIQPAKLEDSAVYLCASSQDRNEQFFGPGTRLTVL.

There are a few counts of this clone. The J gene is TRBJ1-2, the V gene TRBV7-2, with 11 positions matching TRBD1. The germline CDR1 and CDR2 sequences are SGHTA and FQGNSA. V shed 7 bases and J 3 bases; nucleotides not matched to a gene: 13. The CDR3 extends over 17 amino acids. The DNA for the CDR3 is TGTGCCAGCACTCAAGCCCGTTGGGACAGGGGGGACTATGGCTACACCTTC. Its protein product is CASTQARWDRGDYGYTF. Looking up the rest from reference TRBV7-2 and TRBJ1-2 gives the full variable domain: GAGVSQSPSNKVTEKGKDVELRCDPISGHTALYWYRQSLGQGLEFLIYFQGNSAPDKSGLPSDRFSAERTGGSVSTLTIQRTQQEDSAVYLCASTQARWDRGDYGYTFGSGTRLTVV.

This clone was seen only a few times. This chain uses TRBV4-1 with TRBJ1-6; the D gene is possibly TRBD1 (5 bases). Germline V gives CDR1 MGHRA, CDR2 YSYEKL. Trimming pared 1 base from V and 10 bases from J, leaving 8 bases between. This CDR3 is built from 13 residues. The DNA of the CDR3 is TGCGCCAGCAGCCAAGGGGGGAACTCACCCCTCCACTTT. This sequence encodes CASSQGGNSPLHF.

V is TRBV7-3 and J is TRBJ2-1; 8 nucleotides line up with TRBD2. This CDR3 is 13 amino acids long. Germline V gene sequence: CDR1 SGHTA, CDR2 FQGTGA. The trim removed 5 bases at V and 6 bases at J, leaving 3 bases unmatched. The DNA of the CDR3 is TGTGCCAGCAGCCTCGGGACTAGCAATGAGCAGTTCTTC. As protein: CASSLGTSNEQFF.

The genes are TRBV6-1 and TRBJ2-7; tentatively, D is TRBD1 (5 bases). CDR1 is MNHNS, CDR2 SASEGT, per germline. There are 14 residues in the CDR3. The V end was cut by 0 bases, the J end by 3 bases, with 9 bases between. CDR3 sequence (DNA): TGTGCCAGCAGTGAAGCGTGGCAGGGCTACGAGCAGTACTTC. Amino acids: CASSEAWQGYEQYF.

The J gene is TRBJ2-5, the V gene TRBV4-1; 7 bases agree with TRBD2. The trim removed 1 base at V and 1 base at J, leaving 9 bases unmatched. CDR3 length: 17 residues. The germline V gene encodes CDR1 MGHRA and CDR2 YSYEKL. This CDR3 is CASSQGSRDYLQETQYF. The CDR3 DNA is TGCGCCAGCAGCCAAGGGTCGCGGGACTACCTCCAAGAGACCCAGTACTTC.

V is TRBV5-1 and J is TRBJ1-2; TRBD1 is a possible D gene (6 bases). Germline V CDR1 and CDR2: SGHRS, YFSETQ. CDR3 length: 13 residues. V shed 0 bases and J shed 3 bases, with 6 bases lying between them. The CDR3 region is CASSLDRDYGYTF. DNA for the CDR3: TGCGCCAGCAGCTTGGACAGGGACTATGGCTACACCTTC.

The CDR3 DNA reads TGTGCCAGCAGCGTAGCACGGCTAGCGGGCTCCTACAATGAGCAGTTCTTC. Translating it yields CASSVARLAGSYNEQFF. J is TRBJ2-1 and V is TRBV9, with 8 bases identical to TRBD2. CDR1 is SGDLS, CDR2 YYNGEE, per germline. Trimming removed 0 bases from V and 0 bases from J; junction bases left unmatched: 5. This CDR3 is 17 amino acids long.

This chain connects TRBV28 to TRBJ2-2; 8 bases match TRBD2. J lost 1 base, V lost 10 bases, and 8 bases had no gene match. The CDR3 spans 15 residues. CDR1 is MDHEN, CDR2 SYDVKM, per germline. The CDR3 is CATRISGRNTGELFF. Written as DNA, the CDR3 is TGTGCCACCAGGATAAGCGGGAGGAACACCGGGGAGCTGTTTTTT. The variable domain in full, completed from reference TRBV28 and TRBJ2-2, reads DVKVTQSSRYLVKRTGEKVFLECVQDMDHENMFWYRQDPGLGLRLIYFSYDVKMKEKGDIPEGYSVSREKKERFSLILESASTNQTSMYLCATRISGRNTGELFFGEGSRLTVL.

The chain carries TRBV9 and TRBJ2-2, with D unresolved. The CDR3 spans 15 residues. Germline V gene sequence: CDR1 SGDLS, CDR2 YYNGEE. Between the trimmed V and J ends, which lost 4 bases and 4 bases, there was a span of 14 bases. CDR3 sequence: CASSPLSSVTGELFF. The CDR3 DNA reads TGTGCCAGCAGCCCGCTCTCGAGCGTCACCGGGGAGCTGTTTTTT.

The V call is TRBV28, the J call TRBJ1-5; no clear D. This CDR3 region has 14 residues. Germline values: CDR1 MDHEN, CDR2 SYDVKM. With 2 bases removed from V and 4 bases from J, the gap between germline ends came to 9 bases. In nucleotides, the CDR3 is TGTGCCAGCAGTTTACAATCCGGGAATCAGCCCCAGCATTTT. It specifies CASSLQSGNQPQHF. Looking up the rest from reference TRBV28 and TRBJ1-5 gives the full variable domain: DVKVTQSSRYLVKRTGEKVFLECVQDMDHENMFWYRQDPGLGLRLIYFSYDVKMKEKGDIPEGYSVSREKKERFSLILESASTNQTSMYLCASSLQSGNQPQHFGDGTRLSIL.

V is TRBV10-1 and J is TRBJ1-1; the match to TRBD1 covers 7 bases. V lost 4 bases, J lost 10 bases, and 9 bases stayed unmatched. Germline CDR1 and CDR2: WNHNN and SYGVQD (reference sequence). This CDR3 spans 13 amino acids. The CDR3 DNA sequence: TGCGCCAGCAGTGGGACCTCAGGGGGGCGAGCTTTCTTT. Translating it yields CASSGTSGGRAFF.

This clone was recorded a few times. The V and J genes are TRBV7-9 and TRBJ2-1, with TRBD2 matching 10 bases. The ends lost 5 bases at V and 8 bases at J; junction bases unmatched: 9. This CDR3 region has 15 residues. Germline lookup yields CDR1 SEHNR and CDR2 FQNEAQ (reference sequence). The CDR3 here is CASSQFSGRIHEQFF. Here the CDR3 DNA reads TGTGCCAGCAGCCAGTTTAGCGGGAGGATTCATGAGCAGTTCTTC.

This chain joins TRBV5-6 and TRBJ1-5; no definite D call. There are 12 residues in the CDR3. Trimming shortened V by 0 bases and J by 7 bases, and 5 bases separated the two germline ends. Germline CDR1 and CDR2: SGHDT and YYEEEE. CDR3 nucleotides: TGTGCCAGCAGCTTGGGGGCGCAGCCCCAGCATTTT. It translates to CASSLGAQPQHF.

This clone was detected only a few times. The gene calls are TRBV7-9 and TRBJ2-1; no clear D gene. This CDR3 is 14 amino acids long. CDR1 and CDR2 (germline): SEHNR, FQNEAQ (reference sequence). V lost 0 bases, J lost 7 bases, and 10 bases lay in between. CDR3 DNA sequence: TGTGCCAGCAGCTTAGCTTCGAGGTTGAATGAGCAGTTCTTC. It yields the protein CASSLASRLNEQFF.

The chain employs TRBV2 and TRBJ1-2; D is uncertain. CDR3 length: 15 residues. V shed 7 bases and J shed 4 bases, with 19 bases lying between them. The germline V gene has CDR1 SNHLY and CDR2 FYNNEI. The CDR3 DNA follows: TGTGCCAGCATGCGAGGGCGGAGCCGGAGCTATGGCTACACCTTC. It is translated as CASMRGRSRSYGYTF. The full variable domain, in which reference TRBV2 and TRBJ1-2 provide the parts outside the CDR3, is EPEVTQTPSHQVTQMGQEVILRCVPISNHLYFYWYRQILGQKVEFLVSFYNNEISEKSEIFDDQFSVERPDGSNFTLKIRSTKLEDSAMYFCASMRGRSRSYGYTFGSGTRLTVV.